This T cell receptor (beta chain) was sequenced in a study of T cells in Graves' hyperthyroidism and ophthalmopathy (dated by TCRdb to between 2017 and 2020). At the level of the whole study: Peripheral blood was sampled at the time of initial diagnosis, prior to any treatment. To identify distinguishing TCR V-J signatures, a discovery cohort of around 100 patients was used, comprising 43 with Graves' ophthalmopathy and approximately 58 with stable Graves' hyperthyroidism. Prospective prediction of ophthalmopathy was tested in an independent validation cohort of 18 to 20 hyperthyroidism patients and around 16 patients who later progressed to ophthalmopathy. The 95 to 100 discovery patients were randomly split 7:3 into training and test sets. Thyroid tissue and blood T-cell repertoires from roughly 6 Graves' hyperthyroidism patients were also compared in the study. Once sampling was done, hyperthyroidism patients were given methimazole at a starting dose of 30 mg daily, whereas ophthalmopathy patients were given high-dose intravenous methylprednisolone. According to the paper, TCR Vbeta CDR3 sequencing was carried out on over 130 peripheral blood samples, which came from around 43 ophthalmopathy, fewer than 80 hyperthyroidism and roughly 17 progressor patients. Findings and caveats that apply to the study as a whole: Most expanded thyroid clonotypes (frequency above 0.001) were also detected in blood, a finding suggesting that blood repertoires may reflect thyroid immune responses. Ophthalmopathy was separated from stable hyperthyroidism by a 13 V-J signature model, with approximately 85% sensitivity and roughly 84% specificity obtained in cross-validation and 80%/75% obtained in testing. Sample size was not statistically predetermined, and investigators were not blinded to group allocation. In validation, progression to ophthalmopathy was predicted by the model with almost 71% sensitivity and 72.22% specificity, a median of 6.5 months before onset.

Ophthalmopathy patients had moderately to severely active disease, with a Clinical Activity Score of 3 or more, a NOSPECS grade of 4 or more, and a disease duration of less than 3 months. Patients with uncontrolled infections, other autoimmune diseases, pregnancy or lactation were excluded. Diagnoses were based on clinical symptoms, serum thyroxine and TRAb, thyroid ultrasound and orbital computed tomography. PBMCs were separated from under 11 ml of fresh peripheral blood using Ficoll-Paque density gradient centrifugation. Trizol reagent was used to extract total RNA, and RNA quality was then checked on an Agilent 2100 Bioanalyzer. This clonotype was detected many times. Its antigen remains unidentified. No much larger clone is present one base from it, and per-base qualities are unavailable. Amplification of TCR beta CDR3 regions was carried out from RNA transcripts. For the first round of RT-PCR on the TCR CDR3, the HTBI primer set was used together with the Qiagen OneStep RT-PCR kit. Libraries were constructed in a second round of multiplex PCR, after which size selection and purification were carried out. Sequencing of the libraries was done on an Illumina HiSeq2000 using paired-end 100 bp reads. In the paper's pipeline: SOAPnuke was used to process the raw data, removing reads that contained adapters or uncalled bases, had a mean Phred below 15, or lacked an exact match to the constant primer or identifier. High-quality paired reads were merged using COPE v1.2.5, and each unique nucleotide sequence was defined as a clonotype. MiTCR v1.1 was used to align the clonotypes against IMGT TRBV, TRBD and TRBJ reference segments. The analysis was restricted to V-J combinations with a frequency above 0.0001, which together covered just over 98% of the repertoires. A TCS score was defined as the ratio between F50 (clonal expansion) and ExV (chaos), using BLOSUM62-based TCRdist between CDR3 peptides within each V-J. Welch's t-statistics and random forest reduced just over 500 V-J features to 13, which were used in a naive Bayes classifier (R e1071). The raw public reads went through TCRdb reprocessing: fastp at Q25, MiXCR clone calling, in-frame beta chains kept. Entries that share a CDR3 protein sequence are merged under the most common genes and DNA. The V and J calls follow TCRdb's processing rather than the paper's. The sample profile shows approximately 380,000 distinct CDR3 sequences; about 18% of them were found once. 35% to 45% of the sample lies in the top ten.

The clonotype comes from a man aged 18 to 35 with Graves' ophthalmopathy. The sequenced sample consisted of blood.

The CDR3: CASSSQGAYNEQFF. The DNA reads TGTGCCAGCAGCTCACAGGGGGCCTACAATGAGCAGTTCTTC. This chain is built from TRBV7-3 and TRBJ2-1, with 8 bases in between that match TRBD1. After removal of 4 bases from V and 2 bases from J, the junction retains 1 base not matched to a gene. Via the germline V gene, CDR1 is SGHTA and CDR2 FQGTGA. Reading from cysteine to phenylalanine, the CDR3 counts 14 amino acids. CDR3 DNA is the only sequence kept; it has 42 bases, read in frame from the first base.